The next 18 T cell receptor beta chains were all read from a single sample in a study of T cells in Graves' hyperthyroidism and ophthalmopathy. Researchers took RNA transcripts and amplified the TCR beta CDR3 regions from them. HTBI primers were used for first-round RT-PCR of the TCR CDR3. TCRdb recomputed calls from the multiplex PCR reads with MiXCR, one row per CDR3 protein. The sample lists under 300,000 distinct CDR3 sequences; more than 12% were seen once. Sequencing was done on a sample of blood. These receptors were collected from a woman aged 40 to 55 with Graves' hyperthyroidism that later progressed to Graves' ophthalmopathy.

On this clonotype itself: A clone one base away is much larger, so this may be a read error. The rearrangement joins TRBV28 to TRBJ2-5; D assignment may be TRBD1 or TRBD2 (6 bases each). Germline assignment: CDR1 MDHEN and CDR2 SYDVKM. V dropped 4 bases and J dropped 7 bases, with 19 bases sitting between them. The CDR3 extends over 15 amino acids. The CDR3 DNA is TGTGCCAGCAGTTCCCCTGACAGGCGGGGAGTGACCCAGTACTTC. This sequence encodes CASSSPDRRGVTQYF.

This clonotype was seen a handful of times. This chain joins TRBV6-1 and TRBJ1-4; the D is unclear. Looked up from germline, CDR1 is MNHNS and CDR2 is SASEGT. V was shortened by 6 bases and J by 4 bases, with 9 bases between the two germline ends. This CDR3 has 13 amino acids. CDR3 in amino acids: CASRRRFNEKLFF. DNA for the CDR3: TGTGCCAGCAGGCGACGGTTTAATGAAAAACTGTTTTTT.

Many counts were recorded for this clonotype. The chain has TRBV5-6 and TRBJ2-5, with a tentative D call TRBD1 (6 bases). The germline V and J ends were trimmed by 4 bases and 5 bases, with 24 bases remaining between them. The germline CDR1 and CDR2 sequences are SGHDT and YYEEEE. The CDR3 sequence is 17 residues long. This CDR3 reads CASSNMQGLRWEETQYF. DNA of the CDR3: TGTGCCAGCAGCAACATGCAGGGGCTGAGATGGGAGGAGACCCAGTACTTC.

A few counts support this clonotype. The rearrangement uses TRBV28 and TRBJ2-7; D is undetermined. Germline loops: CDR1 MDHEN, CDR2 SYDVKM. CDR3 size: 16 residues. Trimming shortened V by 4 bases and J by 1 base, and 17 bases separated the two germline ends. This chain's CDR3 is CASSSAWVPASYEQYF. DNA of the CDR3: TGTGCCAGCAGTTCCGCCTGGGTCCCCGCTTCCTACGAGCAGTACTTC.

This clonotype was seen repeatedly, ten times or more. The rearrangement joins TRBV9 to TRBJ2-2; tentatively, D is TRBD2 (6 bases). V gave up 0 bases and J gave up 3 bases, with 12 bases separating them. CDR3 length equals 16 residues. The germline CDR1 and CDR2 sequences are SGDLS and YYNGEE. CDR3 coding DNA: TGTGCCAGCAGCGTAGATCGGGGGAGCGACACCGGGGAGCTGTTTTTT. Protein: CASSVDRGSDTGELFF.

This clonotype was observed at least ten times. J is TRBJ1-1 and V is TRBV20-1, with TRBD1 as a possible D gene (5 bases). The germline V and J ends were trimmed by 1 base and 0 bases, with 9 bases remaining between them. This CDR3 comprises 14 residues. The germline gives CDR1 DFQATT, CDR2 SNEGSKA (reference sequence). The CDR3: CSARVGAVNTEAFF. CDR3 nucleotides: TGCAGTGCTAGAGTCGGGGCAGTGAACACTGAAGCTTTCTTT.

Ten or more counts support this clonotype. The chain joins TRBV6-2 or TRBV6-3 to TRBJ1-5; D might be TRBD1 (5 bases). Trimming shortened V by 0 bases and J by 7 bases, and 10 bases separated the two germline ends. Germline lookup yields CDR1 MNHEY and CDR2 SVGEGT. The CDR3 runs 14 residues. CDR3 residues: CASSYSGGGQPQHF. The DNA for the CDR3 is TGTGCCAGCAGTTACTCTGGGGGAGGGCAGCCCCAGCATTTT.

This clonotype was seen at least ten times. The rearrangement links TRBV5-1 to TRBJ2-3; D remains ambiguous. The CDR3 is 13 amino acids. Germline CDR1 SGHRS, CDR2 YFSETQ. Trimming pared 0 bases from V and 6 bases from J, leaving 8 bases between. CDR3 residues: CASSLVPDDTQYF. The DNA for the CDR3 is TGCGCCAGCAGCTTGGTTCCAGACGATACGCAGTATTTT.

This clonotype has a count of ten or more. The chain carries TRBV15 and TRBJ2-1; D is uncertain. This CDR3 is built from 14 residues. Trimming took 10 bases from V and 0 from J, leaving 13 bases between them. CDR1 LNHNV and CDR2 YYDKDF come from the germline V gene (reference sequence). The chain's CDR3 is CAIARGNSYNEQFF. CDR3 DNA sequence: TGTGCCATCGCTAGAGGTAACTCCTACAATGAGCAGTTCTTC.

Concerning this clonotype: A much more abundant neighbour one base away suggests this may be a read error. V usage is TRBV27 and J usage is TRBJ2-1; no reliable D call. This CDR3 region has 15 residues. CDR1 and CDR2 (germline): MNHEY, SMNVEV (reference sequence). The V and J ends lost 5 bases and 2 bases respectively, with 13 bases between them. The CDR3 nucleotides are TGTGCCAGCAGTCCCAGGACCGTCGCCTACAATGAGCAGTTCTTC. Amino acids: CASSPRTVAYNEQFF.

This clonotype was counted between two and nine times. The V call is TRBV7-9, the J call TRBJ1-2; D is unresolved. The CDR3 consists of 14 residues. In germline, CDR1 is SEHNR, CDR2 FQNEAQ (reference sequence). V lost 6 bases and J 6 bases, leaving 17 bases between the germline ends. This CDR3 is CASRPALGFNGYTF. The CDR3, as DNA: TGTGCCAGCAGACCTGCCCTGGGATTTAATGGCTACACCTTC. Based on the CDR3 plus reference TRBV7-9 and TRBJ1-2, the full variable domain is DTGVSQNPRHKITKRGQNVTFRCDPISEHNRLYWYRQTLGQGPEFLTYFQNEAQLEKSRLLSDRFSAERPKGSFSTLEIQRTEQGDSAMYLCASRPALGFNGYTFGSGTRLTVV.

There are many counts of this clonotype. The chain couples TRBV10-3 to TRBJ2-1; 10 bases are a match to TRBD2. Per the germline V gene, CDR1 is ENHRY and CDR2 is SYGVKD. The CDR3 consists of 17 residues. J lost 9 bases, V lost 3 bases, and 14 bases had no gene match. The CDR3 is CAISEGQAGGPGGEQFF. CDR3 DNA sequence: TGTGCCATCAGTGAAGGGCAAGCGGGAGGGCCAGGGGGTGAGCAGTTCTTC.

This clonotype was counted many times. The DNA of the CDR3 is TGTGCCAGCAGCTTGGAGGGAGGAGGTTCACCCCTCCACTTT. Protein: CASSLEGGGSPLHF. V is TRBV5-4 and J is TRBJ1-6; no clear D gene. V lost 0 bases and J lost 9, with 10 bases in between. The CDR3 contains 14 residues. Germline values: CDR1 SGHNT, CDR2 YYREEE (reference sequence). Filled out from reference TRBV5-4 and TRBJ1-6, the complete variable domain reads ETGVTQSPTHLIKTRGQQVTLRCSSQSGHNTVSWYQQALGQGPQFIFQYYREEENGRGNFPPRFSGLQFPNYSSELNVNALELDDSALYLCASSLEGGGSPLHFGNGTRLTVT.

This clonotype was seen many times. This sequence joins TRBV7-9 and TRBJ2-3; D may be TRBD1 (6 bases). The germline CDR1 and CDR2 sequences are SEHNR and FQNEAQ (reference sequence). V gave up 3 bases and J gave up 0 bases, with 13 bases separating them. The CDR3 is 16 amino acids. The CDR3 DNA is TGTGCCAGCAGCTTTACCTGGACAGCTAGCACAGATACGCAGTATTTT. Translating it yields CASSFTWTASTDTQYF.

The J gene is TRBJ2-1, the V gene TRBV12-3 or TRBV12-4; D is perhaps TRBD1 or TRBD2 (6 bases each). V shed 6 bases and J shed 0 bases, with 9 bases lying between them. The CDR3 consists of 14 residues. The CDR3, as DNA: TGTGCCAGCAGAGGGGGGCCCTCCTACAATGAGCAGTTCTTC. It is translated as CASRGGPSYNEQFF.

The sample holds many counts of this clonotype. The chain is built from TRBV6-1 and TRBJ2-7; no definite D call. This CDR3 has 12 amino acids. Looked up from germline, CDR1 is MNHNS and CDR2 is SASEGT. V was clipped by 1 base and J by 5 bases, with 6 bases between them. This chain's CDR3 is CASSEGSHEQYF. DNA for the CDR3: TGTGCCAGCAGTGAAGGTAGTCACGAGCAGTACTTC.

The chain uses TRBV6-1 and TRBJ1-1; unclear D gene. Germline V lookup: CDR1 MNHNS, CDR2 SASEGT. V gave up 3 bases and J gave up 5 bases, with 16 bases separating them. The CDR3 consists of 15 residues. CDR3 nucleotides: TGTGCCAGCAGTGAGGGGTACGGTCTTCAGACTGAAGCTTTCTTT. Its translation: CASSEGYGLQTEAFF.

This clonotype was found many times. The V gene is TRBV3-1, the J gene TRBJ1-6, with 8 nucleotides matching TRBD1. V dropped 4 bases and J dropped 7; count of bases not matched to a gene: 3. The CDR3 is made up of 14 amino acids. Germline loops: CDR1 LGHDT, CDR2 YNNKEL (reference sequence). The CDR3 nucleotides read TGTGCCAGCAGCCGACAGGGGTTAAATTCACCCCTCCACTTT. Translating gives CASSRQGLNSPLHF.